Listed below are T cell receptor beta chains from one sample, sequenced in a study of T-cell memory formation after mild COVID-19. TCRdb passed the 5' RACE reads through MiXCR, listing each CDR3 protein once. The sample lists under 250,000 distinct CDR3 sequences, 27% occurring once. Source material: PBMCs or a T cell subset sorted from them (not recorded which). These receptors came from an adult woman who had mild COVID-19 (a few samples of this study predate the infection). Cell type and time point are not known. Each CDR3 is given with its conserved first and last residue. D genes are given only for firm matches. The size of a clone is reported for some rows only, either as once, few or many, or as a class for expanded clones.

j_call: TRBJ1-1; clone_size: -; d_call: -; v_call: TRBV20-1; cdr3_aa: CSAHAKQSIKTEAFF; cdr3_nt: TGCAGTGCCCACGCAAAACAGTCGATTAAAACTGAAGCTTTCTTT
j_call: TRBJ2-1; clone_size: -; d_call: -; v_call: TRBV30; cdr3_aa: CAWSPGGGWNEQFF; cdr3_nt: TGTGCCTGGAGTCCCGGGGGCGGGTGGAATGAGCAGTTCTTC
j_call: TRBJ2-7; clone_size: -; d_call: -; v_call: TRBV19; cdr3_aa: CASSGQLSYEQYF; cdr3_nt: TGTGCCAGTAGTGGACAGTTGTCCTACGAGCAGTACTTC
j_call: TRBJ1-1; clone_size: -; d_call: -; v_call: TRBV6-5; cdr3_aa: CASSYRPGKENTEAFF; cdr3_nt: TGTGCCAGCAGTTACAGGCCAGGGAAAGAGAACACTGAAGCTTTCTTT
j_call: TRBJ2-1; clone_size: -; d_call: TRBD2; v_call: TRBV3-1; cdr3_aa: CASSQQIAGNEEQFF; cdr3_nt: TGTGCCAGCAGCCAACAGATAGCGGGGAACGAGGAGCAGTTCTTC
j_call: TRBJ2-7; clone_size: -; d_call: TRBD1; v_call: TRBV29-1; cdr3_aa: CSVERSGGYEQYF; cdr3_nt: TGCAGCGTTGAAAGGTCAGGGGGCTACGAGCAGTACTTC
j_call: TRBJ1-2; clone_size: -; d_call: TRBD1; v_call: TRBV6-5; cdr3_aa: CASSLTGASIPNYGYTF; cdr3_nt: TGTGCCAGCAGTTTGACAGGGGCCTCTATTCCTAACTATGGCTACACCTTC
j_call: TRBJ2-7; clone_size: -; d_call: -; v_call: TRBV7-9; cdr3_aa: CASSLISGTHEQYF; cdr3_nt: TGTGCCAGCAGCTTAATATCTGGGACCCACGAGCAGTACTTC
j_call: TRBJ2-3; clone_size: few; d_call: -; v_call: TRBV5-1; cdr3_aa: CASSFTQGEEQYF; cdr3_nt: TGCGCCAGCAGCTTTACTCAGGGTGAAGAGCAGTATTTT
j_call: TRBJ1-5; clone_size: few; d_call: TRBD1; v_call: TRBV27; cdr3_aa: CASSLQGAQPQHF; cdr3_nt: TGTGCCAGCAGTTTACAGGGGGCGCAGCCCCAGCATTTT
j_call: TRBJ2-5; clone_size: few; d_call: -; v_call: TRBV5-1; cdr3_aa: CASSPGEYQETQYF; cdr3_nt: TGCGCCAGCAGCCCGGGAGAGTACCAAGAGACCCAGTACTTC
j_call: TRBJ1-2; clone_size: -; d_call: -; v_call: TRBV20-1; cdr3_aa: CSARAPAGVGYTF; cdr3_nt: TGCAGTGCTAGAGCTCCTGCGGGGGTGGGCTACACCTTC
j_call: TRBJ2-3; clone_size: -; d_call: TRBD2; v_call: TRBV18; cdr3_aa: CASSPPSGRTTDTQYF; cdr3_nt: TGTGCCAGCTCACCCCCTAGCGGGAGGACCACAGATACGCAGTATTTT
j_call: TRBJ2-2; clone_size: few; d_call: -; v_call: TRBV11-3; cdr3_aa: CASSLQTTGSGELFF; cdr3_nt: TGTGCCAGCAGCTTGCAGACAACAGGGTCCGGGGAGCTGTTTTTT
j_call: TRBJ2-7; clone_size: many; d_call: -; v_call: TRBV12-3/TRBV12-4; cdr3_aa: CASSPGSYEQYF; cdr3_nt: TGTGCCAGCAGCCCGGGATCCTACGAGCAGTACTTC
j_call: TRBJ1-2; clone_size: few; d_call: TRBD1; v_call: TRBV20-1; cdr3_aa: CSAKGDRLNYGYTF; cdr3_nt: TGCAGTGCTAAAGGGGACAGGCTTAACTATGGCTACACCTTC
j_call: TRBJ1-1; clone_size: few; d_call: -; v_call: TRBV6-5; cdr3_aa: CASSYRAGTEAFF; cdr3_nt: TGTGCCAGCAGTTACCGGGCGGGCACTGAAGCTTTCTTT
j_call: TRBJ1-2; clone_size: -; d_call: -; v_call: TRBV9; cdr3_aa: CASSVGGSTNYGYTF; cdr3_nt: TGTGCCAGCAGCGTAGGAGGGTCAACTAACTATGGCTACACCTTC
j_call: TRBJ2-4; clone_size: few; d_call: -; v_call: TRBV12-3/TRBV12-4; cdr3_aa: CASSARDGGNIQYF; cdr3_nt: TGTGCCAGCAGTGCGCGGGACGGGGGAAACATTCAGTACTTC
j_call: TRBJ1-6; clone_size: -; d_call: -; v_call: TRBV5-5; cdr3_aa: CASSSGGYNSPLHF; cdr3_nt: TGTGCCAGCAGCTCGGGAGGTTATAATTCACCCCTCCACTTT
j_call: TRBJ2-5; clone_size: -; d_call: TRBD1; v_call: TRBV2; cdr3_aa: CASSASGQGLKTQYF; cdr3_nt: TGTGCCAGCAGTGCGAGCGGACAGGGTTTAAAGACCCAGTACTTC